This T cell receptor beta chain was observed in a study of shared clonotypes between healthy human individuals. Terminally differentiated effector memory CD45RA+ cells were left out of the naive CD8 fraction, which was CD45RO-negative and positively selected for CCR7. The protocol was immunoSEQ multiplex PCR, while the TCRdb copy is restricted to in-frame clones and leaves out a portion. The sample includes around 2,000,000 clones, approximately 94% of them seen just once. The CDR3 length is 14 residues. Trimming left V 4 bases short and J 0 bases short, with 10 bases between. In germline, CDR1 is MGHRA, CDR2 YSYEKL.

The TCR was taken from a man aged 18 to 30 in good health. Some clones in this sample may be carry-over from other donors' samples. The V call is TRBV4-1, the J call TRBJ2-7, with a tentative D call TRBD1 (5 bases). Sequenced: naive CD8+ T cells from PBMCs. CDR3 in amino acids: CASSPTVNSYEQYF. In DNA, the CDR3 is TGCGCCAGCAGCCCGACAGTAAACTCCTACGAGCAGTACTTC.